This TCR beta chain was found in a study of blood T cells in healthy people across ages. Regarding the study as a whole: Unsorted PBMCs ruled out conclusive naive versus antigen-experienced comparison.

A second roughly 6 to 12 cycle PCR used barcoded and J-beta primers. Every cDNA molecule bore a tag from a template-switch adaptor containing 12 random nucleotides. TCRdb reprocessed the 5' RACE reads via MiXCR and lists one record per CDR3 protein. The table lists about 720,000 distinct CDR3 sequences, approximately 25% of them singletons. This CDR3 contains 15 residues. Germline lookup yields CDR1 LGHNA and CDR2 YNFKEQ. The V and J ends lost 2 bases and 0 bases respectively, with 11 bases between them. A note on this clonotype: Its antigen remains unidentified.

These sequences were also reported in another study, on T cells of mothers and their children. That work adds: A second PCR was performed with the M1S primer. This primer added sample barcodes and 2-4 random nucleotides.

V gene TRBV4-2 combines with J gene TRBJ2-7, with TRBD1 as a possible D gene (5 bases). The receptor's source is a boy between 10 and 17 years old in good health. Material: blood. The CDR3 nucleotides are TGTGCCAGCAGCCAACAAGGGGTGAGCTCCTACGAGCAGTACTTC. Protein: CASSQQGVSSYEQYF.